Sequencing of this T cell receptor beta chain was carried out in a study of tumor and adjacent non-tumor tissue in lung cancer. Study as a whole: Aged about 31 to 80 years, patients included fewer than 11 men and roughly five women with stage I to III disease.

No cell sorting was done before RNA was extracted from the tissue. Newly diagnosed lung cancer patients had thoracic surgery in China, August–November 2014, without prior chemotherapy. Three rounds of nested PCR, following a modified ARM-PCR protocol, produced the TCRbeta library. From the multiplex PCR reads, TCRdb called clonotypes with MiXCR, one entry per CDR3 protein. This sample yields 81,000 or so distinct CDR3 sequences, of which 65% to 90% are seen a single time; 13% belongs to the top ten. Turning to this clonotype: As the CDR3 is not closed by the conserved phenylalanine or tryptophan, this likely results from a read error.

Germline V CDR1 and CDR2: DFQATT, SNEGSKA (reference sequence). This CDR3 spans 16 amino acids. The V segment lost 0 bases and the J segment 11 bases; nucleotides outside the gene matches: 12. This clonotype was sampled from a woman aged 50 to 60 with non-small cell lung cancer. This rearrangement joins TRBV20-1 to TRBJ1-6, with 8 nucleotides matching TRBD1. The sequencing sample was made of lung tumor tissue. CDR3: CSARDHRTGRSTPLHY. CDR3 nucleotide sequence: TGCAGTGCTAGAGATCACAGGACAGGGCGGAGTACACCCCTCCACTAT.